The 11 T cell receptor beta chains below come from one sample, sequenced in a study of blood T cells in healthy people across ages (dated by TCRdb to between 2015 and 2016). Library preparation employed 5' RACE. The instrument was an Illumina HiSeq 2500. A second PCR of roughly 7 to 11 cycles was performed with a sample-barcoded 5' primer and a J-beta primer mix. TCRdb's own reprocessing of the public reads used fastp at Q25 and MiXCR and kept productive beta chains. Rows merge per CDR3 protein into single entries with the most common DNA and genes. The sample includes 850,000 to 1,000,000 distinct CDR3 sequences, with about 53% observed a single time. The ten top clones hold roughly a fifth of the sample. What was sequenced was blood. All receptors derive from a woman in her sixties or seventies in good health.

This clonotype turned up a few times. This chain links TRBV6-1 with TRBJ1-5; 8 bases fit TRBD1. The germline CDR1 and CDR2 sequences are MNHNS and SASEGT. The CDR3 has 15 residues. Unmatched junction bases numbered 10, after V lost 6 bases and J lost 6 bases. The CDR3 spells CASRPGGRGSQPQHF. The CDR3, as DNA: TGTGCCAGCAGGCCAGGGGGCCGCGGAAGTCAGCCCCAGCATTTT.

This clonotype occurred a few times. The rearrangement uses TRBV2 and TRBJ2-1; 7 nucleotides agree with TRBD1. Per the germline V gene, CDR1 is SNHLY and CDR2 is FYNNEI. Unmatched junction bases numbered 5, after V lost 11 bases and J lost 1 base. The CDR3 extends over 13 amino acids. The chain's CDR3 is CASNRGSYNEQFF. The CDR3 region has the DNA TGTGCCTCCAACAGGGGATCCTACAATGAGCAGTTCTTC.

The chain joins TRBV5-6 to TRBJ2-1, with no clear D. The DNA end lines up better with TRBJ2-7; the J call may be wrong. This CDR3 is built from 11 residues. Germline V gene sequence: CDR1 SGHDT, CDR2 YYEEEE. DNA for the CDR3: TGTGCCAGCAGCTCCGATGCTGAGCAGTACTTC. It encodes CASSSDAEQYF.

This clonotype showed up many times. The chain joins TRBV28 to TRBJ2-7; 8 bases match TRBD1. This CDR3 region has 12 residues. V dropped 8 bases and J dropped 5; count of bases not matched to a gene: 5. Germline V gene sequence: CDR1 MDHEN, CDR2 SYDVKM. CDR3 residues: CASDRGGNEQYF. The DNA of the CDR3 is TGTGCCAGCGACAGGGGAGGCAACGAGCAGTACTTC.

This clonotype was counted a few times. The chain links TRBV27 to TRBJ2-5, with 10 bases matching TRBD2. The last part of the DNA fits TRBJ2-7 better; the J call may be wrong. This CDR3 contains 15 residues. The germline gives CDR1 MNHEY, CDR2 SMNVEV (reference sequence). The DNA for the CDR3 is TGTGCCAGCAGCTTTCTAGCGGGAGTCAGCTACGAGCAGTACTTC. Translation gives CASSFLAGVSYEQYF.

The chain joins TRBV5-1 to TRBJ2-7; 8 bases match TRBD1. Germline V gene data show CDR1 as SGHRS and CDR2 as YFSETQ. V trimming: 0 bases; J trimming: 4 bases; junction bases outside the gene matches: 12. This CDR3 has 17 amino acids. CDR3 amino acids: CASSLVGAQTGVYEQYF. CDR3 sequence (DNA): TGCGCCAGCAGCTTGGTTGGGGCACAGACAGGGGTTTACGAGCAGTACTTC.

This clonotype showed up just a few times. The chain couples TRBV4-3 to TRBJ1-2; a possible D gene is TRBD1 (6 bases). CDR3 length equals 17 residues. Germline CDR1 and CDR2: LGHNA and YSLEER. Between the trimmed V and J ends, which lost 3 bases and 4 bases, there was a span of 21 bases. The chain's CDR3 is CASSQDSSGTKIYGYTF. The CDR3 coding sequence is TGCGCCAGCAGCCAGGACTCATCCGGGACAAAGATCTATGGCTACACCTTC.

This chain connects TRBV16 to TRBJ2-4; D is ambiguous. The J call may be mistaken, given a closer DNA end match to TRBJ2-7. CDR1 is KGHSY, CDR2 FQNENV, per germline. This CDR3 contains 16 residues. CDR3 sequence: CASSPTAVLSSYEQYF. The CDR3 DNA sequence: TGTGCCAGCAGCCCTACAGCCGTTTTAAGCTCCTACGAGCAGTACTTC.

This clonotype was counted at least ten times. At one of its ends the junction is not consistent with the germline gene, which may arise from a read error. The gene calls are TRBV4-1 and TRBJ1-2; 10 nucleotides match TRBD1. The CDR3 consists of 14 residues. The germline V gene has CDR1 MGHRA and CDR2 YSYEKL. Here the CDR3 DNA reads TGTGCCAGCAGCCAAGGGACAGGGGACTATGGCTACACCTTC. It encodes CASSQGTGDYGYTF.

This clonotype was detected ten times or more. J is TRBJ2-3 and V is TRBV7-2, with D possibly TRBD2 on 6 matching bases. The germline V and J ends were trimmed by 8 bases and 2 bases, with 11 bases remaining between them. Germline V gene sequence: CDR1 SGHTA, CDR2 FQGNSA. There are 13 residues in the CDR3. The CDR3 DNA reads TGTGCCAGCCTAGGCGGGAACACAGATACGCAGTATTTT. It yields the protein CASLGGNTDTQYF.

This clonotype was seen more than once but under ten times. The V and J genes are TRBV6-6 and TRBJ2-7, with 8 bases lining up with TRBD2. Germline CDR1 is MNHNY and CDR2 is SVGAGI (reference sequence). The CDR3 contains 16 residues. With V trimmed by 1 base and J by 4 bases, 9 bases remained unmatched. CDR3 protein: CASSYLIAGNIYEQYF. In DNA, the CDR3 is TGTGCCAGCAGTTACTTAATAGCGGGGAACATATACGAGCAGTACTTC.